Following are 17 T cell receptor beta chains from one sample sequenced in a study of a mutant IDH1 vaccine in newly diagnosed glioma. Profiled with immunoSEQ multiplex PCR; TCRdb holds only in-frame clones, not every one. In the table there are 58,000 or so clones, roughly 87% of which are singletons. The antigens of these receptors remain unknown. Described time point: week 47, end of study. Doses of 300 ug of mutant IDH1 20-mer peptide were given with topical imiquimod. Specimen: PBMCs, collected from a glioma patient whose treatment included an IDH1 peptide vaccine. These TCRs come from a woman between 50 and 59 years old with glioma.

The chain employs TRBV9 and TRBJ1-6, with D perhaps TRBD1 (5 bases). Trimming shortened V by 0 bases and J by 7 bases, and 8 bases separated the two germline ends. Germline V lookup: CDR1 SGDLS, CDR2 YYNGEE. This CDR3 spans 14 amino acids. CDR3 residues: CASSVEGRNSPLHF. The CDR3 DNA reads TGTGCCAGCAGCGTAGAGGGACGGAATTCACCCCTCCACTTT.

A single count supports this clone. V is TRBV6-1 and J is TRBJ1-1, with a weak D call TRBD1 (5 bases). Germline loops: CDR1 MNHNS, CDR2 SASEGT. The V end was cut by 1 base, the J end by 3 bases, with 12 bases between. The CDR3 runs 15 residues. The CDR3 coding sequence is TGTGCCAGCAGTGAAGTCTCTGGGGGATACACTGAAGCTTTCTTT. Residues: CASSEVSGGYTEAFF.

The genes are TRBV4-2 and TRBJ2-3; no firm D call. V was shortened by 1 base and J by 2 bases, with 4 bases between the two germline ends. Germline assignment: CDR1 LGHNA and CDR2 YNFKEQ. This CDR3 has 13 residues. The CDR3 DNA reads TGTGCCAGCAGCCAAGCCCCCACAGATACGCAGTATTTT. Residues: CASSQAPTDTQYF.

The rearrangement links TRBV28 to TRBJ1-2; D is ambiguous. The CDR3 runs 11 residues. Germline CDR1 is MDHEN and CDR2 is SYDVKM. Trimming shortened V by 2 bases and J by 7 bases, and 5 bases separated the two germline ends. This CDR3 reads CASSLDTGYTF. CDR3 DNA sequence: TGTGCCAGCAGTTTAGATACTGGCTACACCTTC.

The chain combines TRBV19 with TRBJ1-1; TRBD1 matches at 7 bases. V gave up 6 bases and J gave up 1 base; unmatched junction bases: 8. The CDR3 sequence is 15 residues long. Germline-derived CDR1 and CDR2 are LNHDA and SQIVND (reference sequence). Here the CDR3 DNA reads TGTGCCAGTAGGGTCAGGGGGGGGAAGAACACTGAAGCTTTCTTT. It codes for CASRVRGGKNTEAFF.

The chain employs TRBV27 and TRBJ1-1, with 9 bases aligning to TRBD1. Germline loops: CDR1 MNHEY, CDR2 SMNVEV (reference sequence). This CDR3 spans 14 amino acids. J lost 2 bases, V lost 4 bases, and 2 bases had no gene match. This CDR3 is CASSSDRGNTEAFF. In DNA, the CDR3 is TGTGCCAGCAGTTCGGACAGGGGTAACACTGAAGCTTTCTTT.

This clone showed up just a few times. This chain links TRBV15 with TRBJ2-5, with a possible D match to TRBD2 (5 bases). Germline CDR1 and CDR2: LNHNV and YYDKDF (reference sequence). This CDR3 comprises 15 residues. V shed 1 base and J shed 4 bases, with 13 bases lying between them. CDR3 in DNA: TGTGCCACCAGCAGAGTTCCTGGAGGAAGAGAGACCCAGTACTTC. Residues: CATSRVPGGRETQYF.

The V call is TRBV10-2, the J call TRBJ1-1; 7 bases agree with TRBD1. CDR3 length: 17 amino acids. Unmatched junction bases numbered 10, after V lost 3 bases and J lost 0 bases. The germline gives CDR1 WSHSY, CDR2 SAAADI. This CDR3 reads CASSDPRTGVMNTEAFF. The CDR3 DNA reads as TGCGCCAGCAGTGACCCAAGGACAGGCGTTATGAACACTGAAGCTTTCTTT.

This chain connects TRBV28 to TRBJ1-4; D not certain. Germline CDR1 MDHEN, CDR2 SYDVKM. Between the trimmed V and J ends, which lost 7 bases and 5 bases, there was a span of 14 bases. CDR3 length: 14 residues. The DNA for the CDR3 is TGTGCCAGCACCGTGGGCAGCAGAAATGAAAAACTGTTTTTT. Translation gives CASTVGSRNEKLFF.

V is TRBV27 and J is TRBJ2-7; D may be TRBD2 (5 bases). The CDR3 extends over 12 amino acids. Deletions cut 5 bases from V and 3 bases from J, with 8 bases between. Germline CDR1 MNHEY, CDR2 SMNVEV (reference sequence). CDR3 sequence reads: CASSGLNYEQYF. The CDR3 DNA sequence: TGTGCCAGCAGTGGACTGAACTACGAGCAGTACTTC.

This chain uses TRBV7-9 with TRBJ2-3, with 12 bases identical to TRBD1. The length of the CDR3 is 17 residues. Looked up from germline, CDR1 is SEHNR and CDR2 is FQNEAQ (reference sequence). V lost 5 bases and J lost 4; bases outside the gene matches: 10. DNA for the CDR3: TGTGCCAGCAGCCCCCCCCGGGACAGGGGGCTAGCAGATACGCAGTATTTT. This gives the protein CASSPPRDRGLADTQYF.

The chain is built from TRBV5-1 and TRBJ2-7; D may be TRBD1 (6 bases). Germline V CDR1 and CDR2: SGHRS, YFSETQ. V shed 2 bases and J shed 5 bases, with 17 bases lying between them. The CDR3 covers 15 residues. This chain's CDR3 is CASSLAGAGWDEQYF. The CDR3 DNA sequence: TGCGCCAGCAGCTTAGCAGGGGCCGGTTGGGACGAGCAGTACTTC.

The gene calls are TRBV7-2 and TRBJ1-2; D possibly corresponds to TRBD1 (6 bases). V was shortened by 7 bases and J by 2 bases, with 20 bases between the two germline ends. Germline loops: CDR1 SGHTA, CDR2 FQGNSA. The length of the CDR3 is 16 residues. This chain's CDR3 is CASTKAGATGNYGYTF. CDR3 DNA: TGTGCCAGCACCAAGGCGGGGGCAACTGGGAACTATGGCTACACCTTC.

CDR3 in amino acids: CASNQPPGQGEWGNEKLFF. CDR3 nucleotide sequence: TGTGCCAGCAATCAACCCCCGGGACAGGGCGAGTGGGGTAATGAAAAACTGTTTTTT. V is TRBV14 and J is TRBJ1-4, with 9 bases fitting TRBD1. The CDR3 length is 19 residues. V gave up 7 bases and J gave up 4 bases; unmatched junction bases: 19. Per the germline V gene, CDR1 is SGHDN and CDR2 is FVKESK.

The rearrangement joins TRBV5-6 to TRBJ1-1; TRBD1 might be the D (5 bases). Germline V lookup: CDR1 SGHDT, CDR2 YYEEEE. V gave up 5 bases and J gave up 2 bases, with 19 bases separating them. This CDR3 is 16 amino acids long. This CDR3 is CASRGGRQRDNTEAFF. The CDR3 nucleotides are TGTGCCAGCAGGGGGGGGAGGCAGAGGGATAACACTGAAGCTTTCTTT.

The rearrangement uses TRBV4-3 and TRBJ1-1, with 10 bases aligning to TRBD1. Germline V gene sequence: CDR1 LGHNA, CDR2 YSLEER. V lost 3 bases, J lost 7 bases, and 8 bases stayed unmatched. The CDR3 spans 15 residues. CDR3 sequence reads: CASSQDPGQGFEAFF. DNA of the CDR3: TGCGCCAGCAGCCAGGACCCGGGACAGGGGTTTGAAGCTTTCTTT.

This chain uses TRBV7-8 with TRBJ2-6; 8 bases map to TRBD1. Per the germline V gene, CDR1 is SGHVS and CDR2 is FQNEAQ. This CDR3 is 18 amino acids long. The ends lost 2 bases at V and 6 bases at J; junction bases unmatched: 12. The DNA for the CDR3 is TGTGCCAGCAGCTTATCTACAGGGGGTGTTTCTAAGGCCAACGTCCTGACTTTC. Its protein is CASSLSTGGVSKANVLTF.